This TCR beta chain stems from a study of CD8+CD57+ T cells in acquired aplastic anemia. About the study: Roughly 3 ug was the average amount of DNA from sorted CD4+ and CD8+ cells.

CDR1 and CDR2 from the germline V gene are MNHNS and SASEGT. Trimming at V came to 7 bases and at J to 10 bases, leaving 16 bases not matched to a gene. The CDR3 extends over 16 amino acids. CD8+CD57+ cell expansion had been shown by flow cytometry in patients chosen for sequencing. Acquired aplastic anemia of severe grade affected all patients. Each patient gave a blood sample that was collected before any therapy had been received. Comments on this clonotype: The antigen is undetermined.

Study observations and caveats: Approximately 29 was the count of CD8+ CDR3 sequences that patients shared with controls.

Using genomic DNA as the template, TCR beta VDJ and CDR3 profiling was carried out. TCRdb independently ran MiXCR on the reads; one entry per CDR3 protein. The sample contains around 430,000 distinct CDR3 sequences, less than 35% of which appear only once. This rearrangement joins TRBV6-1 to TRBJ1-6, with TRBD1 matching over 7 bases. Sample: sorted CD4+, CD8+, or CD8+CD57+ T cells (not recorded which) from PBMCs. The sequence came from a human donor with aplastic anemia. CDR3 residues: CASTPRWDSLESPLHF. The CDR3 DNA is TGTGCCAGCACTCCCAGGTGGGACAGCCTCGAGTCACCCCTCCACTTT.